Below are 26 T cell receptor beta chains sequenced from a single sample in a study of OX40 agonist ivuxolimab in advanced cancers. Sequencing used immunoSEQ multiplex PCR; TCRdb keeps in-frame clones, though not all of them. The repertoire holds under 75,000 clones, 85% to 90% seen once, with 0.77% in the top ten. Sequenced material: CD4+ or CD8+ T cells sorted from blood, taken in a trial of the OX40 agonist ivuxolimab. The receptor set was obtained from an adult with an advanced solid tumor such as melanoma, head and neck, liver or kidney cancer.

Note on this clone: Other nucleotide sequences from this sample produce the same CDR3. The chain combines TRBV25-1 with TRBJ2-4; 7 bases fit TRBD2. Germline V gene lookup returns CDR1 MGHDK and CDR2 SYGVNS. The trim removed 2 bases at V and 4 bases at J, leaving 11 bases unmatched. This CDR3 has 17 amino acids. The CDR3 bases are TGTGCCAGCAGTGAACCCGGGGAGGGGAGAAGTAAAAACATTCAGTACTTC. Translated, it gives CASSEPGEGRSKNIQYF.

For this clone: One end of the junction varies from germline; a read error may be responsible. V usage is TRBV6-6 and J usage is TRBJ2-5, with D perhaps assigned TRBD1 or TRBD2 (5 bases each). TRBJ2-7 explains the end of the DNA better; the J call may be wrong. This CDR3 is built from 13 residues. The V gene's germline CDR1 is MNHNY and CDR2 SVGAGI (reference sequence). Written as DNA, the CDR3 is TGTGCCAGCGCAGGGACCGCCTCCGACGAGCAGTACTTC. This codes for CASAGTASDEQYF.

This CDR3 reads CASSLSTSGGARTDTQYF. In nucleotides, the CDR3 is TGTGCCAGCTCACTCTCGACTAGCGGGGGGGCCCGCACAGATACGCAGTATTTT. The V gene is TRBV18, the J gene TRBJ2-3, with 14 nucleotides matching TRBD2. With V trimmed by 4 bases and J by 1 base, 7 bases remained unmatched. Germline V gene data show CDR1 as KGHSH and CDR2 as LQKENI. This CDR3 comprises 18 residues.

This sequence joins TRBV5-5 and TRBJ2-6, with unresolved D. Germline assignment: CDR1 SGHKS and CDR2 YYEKEE (reference sequence). This CDR3 contains 16 residues. With 0 bases removed from V and 4 bases from J, the gap between germline ends came to 11 bases. CDR3 nucleotide sequence: TGTGCCAGCAGCTTGGCAGGCGGTACCGGGGCCAACGTCCTGACTTTC. Its protein is CASSLAGGTGANVLTF. The entire variable domain, with the rest obtained from reference TRBV5-5 and TRBJ2-6, is as follows: DAGVTQSPTHLIKTRGQQVTLRCSPISGHKSVSWYQQVLGQGPQFIFQYYEKEERGRGNFPDRFSARQFPNYSSELNVNALLLGDSALYLCASSLAGGTGANVLTFGAGSRLTVL.

Only a few counts were recorded for this clone. The chain uses TRBV5-5 and TRBJ2-1; no firm D call. The germline CDR1 and CDR2 sequences are SGHKS and YYEKEE (reference sequence). Trimming removed 0 bases at V and 6 bases at J, with 7 bases between. CDR3 length equals 13 residues. The CDR3: CASSLVGSNEQFF. The CDR3 DNA sequence: TGTGCCAGCAGCTTGGTTGGGTCCAATGAGCAGTTCTTC.

The rearrangement uses TRBV10-3 and TRBJ2-5; tentatively, D is TRBD1 (6 bases). Trimming pared 1 base from V and 2 bases from J, leaving 17 bases between. CDR3 length: 17 amino acids. Germline V gene data show CDR1 as ENHRY and CDR2 as SYGVKD. As DNA, the CDR3 is TGTGCCATCAGTGAGTTAATATCTAGAAGGGGGCAAGAGACCCAGTACTTC. Protein sequence: CAISELISRRGQETQYF.

The gene calls are TRBV6-5 and TRBJ1-3, with D unresolved. The CDR3 spans 13 residues. V lost 6 bases to trimming and J lost 0 bases, with 6 bases between them. Per germline, CDR1 MNHEY and CDR2 SVGAGI. The CDR3 DNA reads as TGTGCCAGCAGATTTCGCTCTGGAAACACCATATATTTT. Its translation: CASRFRSGNTIYF.

This clone was observed a single time. This chain joins TRBV5-1 and TRBJ1-2; D perhaps matches TRBD1 (6 bases). Germline V lookup: CDR1 SGHRS, CDR2 YFSETQ. V dropped 0 bases and J dropped 4 bases, with 13 bases sitting between them. This CDR3 has 15 residues. This chain's CDR3 is CASSLDGAGAYGYTF. CDR3 bases: TGCGCCAGCAGCTTGGATGGCGCAGGGGCCTATGGCTACACCTTC.

On this clone: Other nucleotide sequences from this sample produce the same CDR3. V usage is TRBV10-2 and J usage is TRBJ1-2, with 7 bases lining up with TRBD1. This CDR3 region has 19 residues. The V gene's germline CDR1 is WSHSY and CDR2 SAAADI. With V trimmed by 6 bases and J by 0 bases, 19 bases remained unmatched. CDR3 DNA: TGCGCCAGCAGAGGCCGAGTAACTCACGCGGGACAGACTAACTATGGCTACACCTTC. Its translation: CASRGRVTHAGQTNYGYTF.

The chain links TRBV6-6 to TRBJ2-7, with D perhaps being TRBD1 or TRBD2 (7 bases each). CDR1 is MNHNY and CDR2 is SVGAGI in the germline V gene (reference sequence). This CDR3 spans 11 amino acids. Trimming took off 11 bases at V and 7 bases at J, with 15 bases between the two ends. This CDR3 reads CAPGGGREQYF. CDR3 DNA: TGTGCCCCAGGGGGGGGGAGGGAGCAGTACTTC.

The genes are TRBV6-1 and TRBJ2-4; 9 nucleotides match TRBD2. The CDR3 has 15 amino acids. Germline V gene data show CDR1 as MNHNS and CDR2 as SASEGT. J gave up 0 bases and V 10 bases, and 7 bases lay outside the gene matches. The CDR3 reads CATGGGVLAKNIQYF. The CDR3 DNA follows: TGTGCCACCGGCGGGGGGGTGTTAGCCAAAAACATTCAGTACTTC.

The rearrangement joins TRBV7-2 to TRBJ1-1; D not certain. Trimming took off 5 bases at V and 2 bases at J, with 15 bases between the two ends. The CDR3 extends over 15 amino acids. Germline V gene data show CDR1 as SGHTA and CDR2 as FQGNSA. Here the CDR3 DNA reads TGTGCCAGCAGCCGACAAGGCTTAGGTAACACTGAAGCTTTCTTT. It translates to CASSRQGLGNTEAFF.

J is TRBJ2-7 and V is TRBV30; D remains unclear. The germline V gene encodes CDR1 GTSNPN and CDR2 SVGIG (reference sequence). This CDR3 is built from 12 residues. Trimming pared 2 bases from V and 3 bases from J, leaving 8 bases between. CDR3 coding DNA: TGTGCCTGGAGTAAACTGGGCTACGAGCAGTACTTC. This codes for CAWSKLGYEQYF.

The gene calls are TRBV5-4 and TRBJ2-7; 7 bases match TRBD1. Trimming took 4 bases from V and 5 from J; bases not matched to a gene: 9. The CDR3 has 14 amino acids. Germline CDR1 reads SGHNT; CDR2 reads YYREEE (reference sequence). The CDR3 is CASSKGRQGDEQYF. In DNA, the CDR3 is TGTGCCAGCAGCAAGGGTCGACAGGGCGACGAGCAGTACTTC. The full variable domain, with the rest looked up from reference TRBV5-4 and TRBJ2-7, is ETGVTQSPTHLIKTRGQQVTLRCSSQSGHNTVSWYQQALGQGPQFIFQYYREEENGRGNFPPRFSGLQFPNYSSELNVNALELDDSALYLCASSKGRQGDEQYFGPGTRLTVT.

This rearrangement joins TRBV27 to TRBJ2-7; D not certain. Germline V lookup: CDR1 MNHEY, CDR2 SMNVEV (reference sequence). V was shortened by 3 bases and J by 1 base, with 7 bases between the two germline ends. The CDR3 runs 13 residues. The CDR3: CASSFTISYEQYF. DNA for the CDR3: TGTGCCAGCAGTTTCACAATTTCCTACGAGCAGTACTTC.

The sample holds one count of this clone. The rearrangement joins TRBV19 to TRBJ2-5, with a weak D call TRBD1 (7 bases). With 5 bases removed from V and 3 bases from J, the gap between germline ends came to 16 bases. CDR3 length: 15 residues. Germline CDR1 and CDR2: LNHDA and SQIVND (reference sequence). The CDR3 sequence: CASSPQGTGKETQYF. DNA of the CDR3: TGTGCCAGTAGTCCACAGGGGACTGGGAAAGAGACCCAGTACTTC.

V usage is TRBV9 and J usage is TRBJ2-5; D may be TRBD1 or TRBD2 (6 bases each). V lost 0 bases, J lost 4 bases, and 10 bases lay in between. Germline lookup yields CDR1 SGDLS and CDR2 YYNGEE. CDR3 length: 14 amino acids. DNA of the CDR3: TGTGCCAGCAGCGTAGCTGGAGGGGGAGAGACCCAGTACTTC. Translating gives CASSVAGGGETQYF.

The chain has TRBV30 and TRBJ1-4, with TRBD1 identical over 8 bases. Germline lookup yields CDR1 GTSNPN and CDR2 SVGIG (reference sequence). V lost 3 bases and J lost 0; bases outside the gene matches: 12. The CDR3 consists of 18 residues. The CDR3 nucleotides read TGTGCCTGGAGGCCCAGACAGGGGATTGTTGCAACTAATGAAAAACTGTTTTTT. Translated: CAWRPRQGIVATNEKLFF.

This chain joins TRBV29-1 and TRBJ1-3; D gene unclear. Trimming removed 7 bases at V and 0 bases at J, with 10 bases between. In germline, CDR1 is SQVTM, CDR2 ANQGSEA. This CDR3 is built from 13 residues. CDR3 residues: CSGRLSSGNTIYF. The CDR3 nucleotides read TGCAGCGGACGGCTGAGCTCTGGAAACACCATATATTTT.

This clone was seen only a few times. J is TRBJ1-4 and V is TRBV7-9, with 8 bases that match TRBD1. CDR1 SEHNR and CDR2 FQNEAQ come from the germline V gene (reference sequence). CDR3 length: 13 residues. The junction had 2 bases not matched to a gene; V was cut back by 4 bases and J by 7 bases. DNA for the CDR3: TGTGCCAGCAGCTCCGGGACAGGTGAAAAACTGTTTTTT. It is translated as CASSSGTGEKLFF.

This chain connects TRBV27 to TRBJ1-2; D ambiguous. Germline values: CDR1 MNHEY, CDR2 SMNVEV (reference sequence). V was pared by 7 bases and J by 2 bases, with 11 bases between. CDR3 length: 13 amino acids. This CDR3 reads CASKDPFNYGYTF. The CDR3 nucleotides are TGTGCCAGCAAGGACCCATTCAACTATGGCTACACCTTC.

This chain joins TRBV30 and TRBJ2-3; D remains unclear. This CDR3 has 15 amino acids. Germline lookup yields CDR1 GTSNPN and CDR2 SVGIG (reference sequence). V was shortened by 3 bases and J by 6 bases, with 19 bases between the two germline ends. Here the CDR3 reads CAWSRKDGTVDTQYF. The CDR3 coding sequence is TGTGCCTGGAGCAGAAAGGACGGAACCGTGGATACGCAGTATTTT.

This clone was observed once. The genes are TRBV5-1 and TRBJ1-2, with no clear D. V shed 3 bases and J shed 7 bases, with 13 bases lying between them. CDR1 SGHRS and CDR2 YFSETQ come from the germline V gene. The CDR3 runs to 13 residues. The CDR3, as DNA: TGCGCCAGCAGCTCGGACGGTGGAGTTGGCTACACCTTC. Protein sequence: CASSSDGGVGYTF.

This chain connects TRBV18 to TRBJ1-1, with D possibly TRBD1 on 5 matching bases. CDR1 and CDR2 from the germline V gene are KGHSH and LQKENI. The CDR3 is made up of 18 amino acids. V was pared by 0 bases and J by 4 bases, with 21 bases between. CDR3 region: CASSPPVDGGFGRTEAFF. The CDR3, as DNA: TGTGCCAGCTCACCACCAGTCGACGGGGGATTTGGTCGCACTGAAGCTTTCTTT.

The rearrangement joins TRBV6-5 to TRBJ2-7; 7 positions match TRBD2. The germline V gene encodes CDR1 MNHEY and CDR2 SVGAGI. The CDR3 runs to 13 residues. Trimming cost V 9 bases and J 1 base; bases outside gene matches: 6. This CDR3 reads CASVGTTSYEQYF. Here the CDR3 DNA reads TGTGCCAGTGTGGGGACTACGTCCTACGAGCAGTACTTC.

This sequence joins TRBV5-1 and TRBJ1-2; D call uncertain. Trimming removed 0 bases at V and 1 base at J, with 4 bases between. CDR1 and CDR2 from the germline V gene are SGHRS and YFSETQ. The CDR3 is 13 amino acids. The CDR3 coding sequence is TGCGCCAGCAGCTTGGGACGTAACTATGGCTACACCTTC. As protein: CASSLGRNYGYTF.